This entry is about one T cell receptor (beta chain). Its antigen is unknown. This sample stems from a study of T cell clones after liver transplantation. On the study more broadly: Post-transplant blood was tracked for graft-donor-reactive T cell clones identified in a pre-transplant mixed lymphocyte reaction. Three of the eight recipients were HCV-positive; the rest had non-autoimmune, non-viral transplant indications. Patients counted as tolerant after at least one year off all immunosuppression, enzymes not exceeding twice normal.

Study findings and constraints: The donor-reactive repertoire was only partly measurable in a couple of subjects, lacking donor cells.

Assay used: immunoSEQ multiplex PCR; TCRdb lists only in-frame clones, some missing. The sample has about 33,000 clones; around 94% are singletons. V shed 3 bases and J 0 bases; nucleotides not matched to a gene: 6. The germline CDR1 and CDR2 sequences are SGHTA and FQGNSA. This CDR3 spans 17 amino acids. The chain combines TRBV7-2 with TRBJ2-3, with 10 bases identical to TRBD2. Sequencing used CD8+ T cells from blood, obtained 12 months after liver transplant. This TCR was recovered from a human patient who received a liver transplant. Some T cells here may be from the graft donor. The CDR3 is CASSFRPSGGSTDTQYF. CDR3 DNA sequence: TGTGCCAGCAGCTTCCGGCCTAGCGGGGGAAGCACAGATACGCAGTATTTT.